These 10 T cell receptor beta chains came from one sample sequenced in a study of radiotherapy plus CTLA-4 blockade in lung cancer. Profiling relied on immunoSEQ multiplex PCR, and the TCRdb table lists in-frame clones only, not all of them. The sample consists of about 66,000 clones, about four fifths of them appearing once. The material was peripheral blood, obtained from a patient treated with radiotherapy plus ipilimumab. All receptors come from a human donor with non-small cell lung cancer who had a partial response to radiotherapy plus ipilimumab.

This rearrangement joins TRBV10-3 to TRBJ2-1, with D tentatively TRBD1 (6 bases). This CDR3 spans 14 amino acids. V lost 3 bases to trimming and J lost 5 bases, with 11 bases between them. Germline V lookup: CDR1 ENHRY, CDR2 SYGVKD. The CDR3 DNA follows: TGTGCCATCAGTGACCCGGACAGAAACAATGAGCAGTTCTTC. Its translation is CAISDPDRNNEQFF.

DNA for the CDR3: TGTGCCACTAAACGGGAATTTTCCCACTATGGCTACACCTTC. This gives the protein CATKREFSHYGYTF. V and J are TRBV27 and TRBJ1-2; D gene unclear. The V and J ends lost 10 bases and 3 bases respectively, with 18 bases between them. CDR1 is MNHEY and CDR2 is SMNVEV in the germline V gene (reference sequence). This CDR3 is built from 14 residues.

This chain joins TRBV28 and TRBJ2-5; a weak D match, TRBD2 (5 bases). V lost 5 bases and J 5 bases, leaving 12 bases between the germline ends. Germline CDR1 is MDHEN and CDR2 is SYDVKM. This CDR3 is 13 amino acids long. CDR3: CASSEGIGETQYF. For the CDR3, the DNA is TGTGCCAGCAGTGAGGGAATAGGGGAGACCCAGTACTTC.

This clone was picked up one time. The gene calls are TRBV5-8 and TRBJ1-1; D call uncertain. V was cut by 0 bases and J by 0 bases, with 12 bases left in between. The CDR3 covers 16 residues. In germline, CDR1 is SGHTS, CDR2 YDEGEE. CDR3 region: CASSLGLGGLNTEAFF. The CDR3 DNA reads TGTGCCAGCAGCTTGGGACTCGGAGGGCTGAACACTGAAGCTTTCTTT. The full variable domain, completed using reference TRBV5-8 and TRBJ1-1, is EAGVTQSPTHLIKTRGQQATLRCSPISGHTSVYWYQQALGLGLQFLLWYDEGEERNRGNFPPRFSGRQFPNYSSELNVNALELEDSALYLCASSLGLGGLNTEAFFGQGTRLTVV.

The rearrangement uses TRBV7-8 and TRBJ2-7, with a possible D match to TRBD1 (5 bases). V was shortened by 2 bases and J by 5 bases, with 13 bases between the two germline ends. The CDR3 spans 14 residues. Germline CDR1 is SGHVS and CDR2 is FQNEAQ. CDR3 region: CASSLQGATHEQYF. The CDR3 DNA is TGTGCCAGCAGCTTACAAGGGGCTACCCACGAGCAGTACTTC.

This sequence joins TRBV5-4 and TRBJ2-7; TRBD2 might be the D (6 bases). Looked up from germline, CDR1 is SGHNT and CDR2 is YYREEE (reference sequence). The CDR3 sequence is 15 residues long. Trimming took off 0 bases at V and 1 base at J, with 11 bases between the two ends. In DNA, the CDR3 is TGTGCCAGCAGCTTGGGGAGGGATCTGTCCTACGAGCAGTACTTC. Protein: CASSLGRDLSYEQYF. The variable domain in full, completed from reference TRBV5-4 and TRBJ2-7, reads ETGVTQSPTHLIKTRGQQVTLRCSSQSGHNTVSWYQQALGQGPQFIFQYYREEENGRGNFPPRFSGLQFPNYSSELNVNALELDDSALYLCASSLGRDLSYEQYFGPGTRLTVT.

Here the CDR3 reads CASSEQGGNTEAFF. CDR3 DNA: TGCGCCAGCAGTGAGCAGGGAGGGAACACTGAAGCTTTCTTT. V and J are TRBV10-1 and TRBJ1-1; possibly TRBD1 for D (5 bases). Trimming removed 2 bases at V and 1 base at J, with 8 bases between. The germline gives CDR1 WNHNN, CDR2 SYGVQD (reference sequence). CDR3 length: 14 amino acids.

The chain has TRBV6-1 and TRBJ1-1, with no clear D. V lost 5 bases and J 1 base, leaving 11 bases between the germline ends. This CDR3 spans 14 amino acids. Germline CDR1 and CDR2: MNHNS and SASEGT. CDR3 region: CASSRREENTEAFF. The DNA of the CDR3 is TGTGCCAGCAGTCGCCGGGAGGAGAACACTGAAGCTTTCTTT.

Here the CDR3 reads CASSLGGLRAPEAFF. CDR3 nucleotides: TGCGCCAGCAGCTTGGGGGGGCTGAGGGCACCTGAAGCTTTCTTT. This chain joins TRBV5-1 and TRBJ1-1; the D gene is possibly TRBD1 (6 bases). Trimming left V 0 bases short and J 6 bases short, with 15 bases between. The germline V gene encodes CDR1 SGHRS and CDR2 YFSETQ. This CDR3 comprises 15 residues.

The CDR3 reads CASSVKGGVYYNEQFF. The CDR3, as DNA: TGTGCCAGCAGCGTGAAGGGCGGGGTCTACTACAATGAGCAGTTCTTC. The chain carries TRBV5-8 and TRBJ2-1; the D gene is possibly TRBD2 (6 bases). The CDR3 is 16 amino acids. CDR1 SGHTS and CDR2 YDEGEE come from the germline V gene. V was shortened by 4 bases and J by 3 bases, with 17 bases between the two germline ends.